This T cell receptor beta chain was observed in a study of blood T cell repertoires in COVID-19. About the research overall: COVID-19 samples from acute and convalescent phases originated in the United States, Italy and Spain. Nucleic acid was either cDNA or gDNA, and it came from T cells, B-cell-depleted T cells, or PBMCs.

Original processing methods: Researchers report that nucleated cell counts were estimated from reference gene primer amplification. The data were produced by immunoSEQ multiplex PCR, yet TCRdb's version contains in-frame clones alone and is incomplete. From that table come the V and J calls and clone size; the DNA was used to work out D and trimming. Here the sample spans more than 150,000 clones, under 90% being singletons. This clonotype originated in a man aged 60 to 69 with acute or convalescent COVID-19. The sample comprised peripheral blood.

As DNA, the CDR3 is TGTGCCAGCAGTCGACCCGGGACTAGTGGCTACGAGCAGTACTTC. Translated: CASSRPGTSGYEQYF. This rearrangement joins TRBV28 to TRBJ2-7; 8 nucleotides agree with TRBD2. This CDR3 has 15 amino acids. Per germline, CDR1 MDHEN and CDR2 SYDVKM. V lost 5 bases and J lost 3; bases outside the gene matches: 9.